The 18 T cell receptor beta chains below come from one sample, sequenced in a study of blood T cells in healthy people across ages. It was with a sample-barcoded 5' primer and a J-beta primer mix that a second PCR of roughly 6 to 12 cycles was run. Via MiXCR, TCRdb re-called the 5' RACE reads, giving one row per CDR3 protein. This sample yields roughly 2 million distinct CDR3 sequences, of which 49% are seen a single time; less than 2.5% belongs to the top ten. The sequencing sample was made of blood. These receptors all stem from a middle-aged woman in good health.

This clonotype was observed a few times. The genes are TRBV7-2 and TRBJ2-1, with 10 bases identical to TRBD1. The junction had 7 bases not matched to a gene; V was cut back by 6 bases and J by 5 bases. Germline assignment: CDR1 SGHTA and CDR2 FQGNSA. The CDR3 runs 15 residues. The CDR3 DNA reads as TGTGCCAGCAGGGGGGGACAGGGGAAAAACAATGAGCAGTTCTTC. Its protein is CASRGGQGKNNEQFF.

CDR3 DNA: TGTGCCAGCAGTACATACCCAACTAATGAAAAACTGTTTTTT. It translates to CASSTYPTNEKLFF. The rearrangement joins TRBV6-5 to TRBJ1-4; D remains ambiguous. Trimming stripped 5 bases from V and 0 bases from J, with 7 bases between. This CDR3 is 14 amino acids long. Germline lookup yields CDR1 MNHEY and CDR2 SVGAGI.

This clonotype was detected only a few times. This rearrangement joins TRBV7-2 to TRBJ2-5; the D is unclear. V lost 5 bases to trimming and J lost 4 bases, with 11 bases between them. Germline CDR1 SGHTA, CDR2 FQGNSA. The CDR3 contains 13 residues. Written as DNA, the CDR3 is TGTGCCAGCAGCGACCGGGTTACAGAGACCCAGTACTTC. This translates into CASSDRVTETQYF.

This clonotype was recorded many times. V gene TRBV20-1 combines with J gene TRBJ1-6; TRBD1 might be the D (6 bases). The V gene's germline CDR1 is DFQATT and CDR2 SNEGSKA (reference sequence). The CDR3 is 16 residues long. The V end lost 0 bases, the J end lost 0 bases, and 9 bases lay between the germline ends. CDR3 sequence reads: CSARDTGSSYNSPLHF. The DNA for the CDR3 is TGCAGTGCTAGAGATACAGGGAGCTCCTATAATTCACCCCTCCACTTT.

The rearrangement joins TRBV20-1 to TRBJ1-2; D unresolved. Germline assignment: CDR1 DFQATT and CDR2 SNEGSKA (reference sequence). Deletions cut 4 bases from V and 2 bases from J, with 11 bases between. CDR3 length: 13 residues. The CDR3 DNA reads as TGCAGTGCTAAAAGTCTAGCCAACTATGGCTACACCTTC. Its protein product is CSAKSLANYGYTF.

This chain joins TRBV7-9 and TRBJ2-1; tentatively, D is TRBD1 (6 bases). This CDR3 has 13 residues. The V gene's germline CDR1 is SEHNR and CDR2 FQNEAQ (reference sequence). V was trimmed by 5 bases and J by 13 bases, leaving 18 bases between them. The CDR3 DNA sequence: TGTGCCAGCAGCCATGGCCAGGGGTACATCCAGTTCTTC. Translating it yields CASSHGQGYIQFF.

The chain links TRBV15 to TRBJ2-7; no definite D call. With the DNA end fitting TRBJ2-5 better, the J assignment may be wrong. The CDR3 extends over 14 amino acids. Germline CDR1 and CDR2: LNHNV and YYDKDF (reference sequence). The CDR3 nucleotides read TGTGCCACCAGCAGAGACGGGCGGCCGGAGACCCAGTACTTC. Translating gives CATSRDGRPETQYF.

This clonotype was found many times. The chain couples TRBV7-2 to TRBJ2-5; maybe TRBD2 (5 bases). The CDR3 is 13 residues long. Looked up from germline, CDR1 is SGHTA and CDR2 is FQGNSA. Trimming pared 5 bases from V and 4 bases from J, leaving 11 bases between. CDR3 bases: TGTGCCAGCAGCCCCGGCGGGTCAGAGACCCAGTACTTC. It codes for CASSPGGSETQYF.

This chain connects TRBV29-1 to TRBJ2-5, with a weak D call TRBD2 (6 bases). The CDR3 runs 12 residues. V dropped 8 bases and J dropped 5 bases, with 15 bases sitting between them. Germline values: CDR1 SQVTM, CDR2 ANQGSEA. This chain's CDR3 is CSYGGVGETQYF. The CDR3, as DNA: TGCAGCTACGGGGGAGTGGGGGAGACCCAGTACTTC.

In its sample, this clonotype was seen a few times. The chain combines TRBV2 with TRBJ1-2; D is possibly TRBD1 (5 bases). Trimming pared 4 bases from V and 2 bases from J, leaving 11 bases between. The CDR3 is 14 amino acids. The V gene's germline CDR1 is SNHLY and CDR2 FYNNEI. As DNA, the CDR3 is TGTGCCAGCAGTGCTATGGGACGGAACTATGGCTACACCTTC. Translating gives CASSAMGRNYGYTF. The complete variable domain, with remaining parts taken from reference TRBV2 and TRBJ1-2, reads EPEVTQTPSHQVTQMGQEVILRCVPISNHLYFYWYRQILGQKVEFLVSFYNNEISEKSEIFDDQFSVERPDGSNFTLKIRSTKLEDSAMYFCASSAMGRNYGYTFGSGTRLTVV.

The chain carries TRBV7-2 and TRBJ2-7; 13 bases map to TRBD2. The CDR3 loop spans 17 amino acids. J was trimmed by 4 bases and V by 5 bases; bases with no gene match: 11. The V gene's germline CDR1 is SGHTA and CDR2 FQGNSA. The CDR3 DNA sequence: TGTGCCAGCAGCCTTGGACTAGCGGGGGCCCCTGGATACGAGCAGTACTTC. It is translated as CASSLGLAGAPGYEQYF.

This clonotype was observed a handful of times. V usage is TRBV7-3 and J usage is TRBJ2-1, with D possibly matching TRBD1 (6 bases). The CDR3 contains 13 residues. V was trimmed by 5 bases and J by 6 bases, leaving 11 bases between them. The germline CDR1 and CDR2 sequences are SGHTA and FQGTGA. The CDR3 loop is CASSTDRSNEQFF. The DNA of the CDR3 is TGTGCCAGCAGCACCGACAGGTCCAATGAGCAGTTCTTC.

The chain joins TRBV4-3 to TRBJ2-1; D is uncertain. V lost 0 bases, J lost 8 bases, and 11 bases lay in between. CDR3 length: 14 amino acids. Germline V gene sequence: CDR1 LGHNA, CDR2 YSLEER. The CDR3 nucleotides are TGCGCCAGCAGCCAAGATACGCGTTCTTATGAGCAGTTCTTC. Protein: CASSQDTRSYEQFF.

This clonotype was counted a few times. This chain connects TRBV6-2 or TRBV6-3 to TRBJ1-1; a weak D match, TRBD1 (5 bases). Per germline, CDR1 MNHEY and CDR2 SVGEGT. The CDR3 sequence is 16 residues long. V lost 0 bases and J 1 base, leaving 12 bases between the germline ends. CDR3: CASSYSGGLANTEAFF. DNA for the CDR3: TGTGCCAGCAGTTACTCCGGGGGACTTGCGAACACTGAAGCTTTCTTT.

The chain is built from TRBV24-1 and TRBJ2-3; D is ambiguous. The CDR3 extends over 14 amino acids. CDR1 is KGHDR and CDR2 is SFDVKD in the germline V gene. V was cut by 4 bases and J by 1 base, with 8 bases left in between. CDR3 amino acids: CATSDFGRTDTQYF. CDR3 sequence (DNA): TGTGCCACCAGTGACTTCGGACGCACAGATACGCAGTATTTT.

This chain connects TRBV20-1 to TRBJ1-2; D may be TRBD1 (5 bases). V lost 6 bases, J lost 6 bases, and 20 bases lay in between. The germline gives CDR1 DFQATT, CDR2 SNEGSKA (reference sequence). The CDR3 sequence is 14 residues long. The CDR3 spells CSAPPRGTLHGYTF. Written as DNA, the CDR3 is TGCAGTGCGCCACCTCGGGGGACTTTACATGGCTACACCTTC.

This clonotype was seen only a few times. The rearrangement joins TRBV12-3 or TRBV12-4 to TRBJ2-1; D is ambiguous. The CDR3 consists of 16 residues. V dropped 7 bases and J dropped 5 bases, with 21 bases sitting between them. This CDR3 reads CASTKTGIEVHNEQFF. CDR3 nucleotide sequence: TGTGCCAGCACCAAAACTGGGATTGAAGTCCACAATGAGCAGTTCTTC.

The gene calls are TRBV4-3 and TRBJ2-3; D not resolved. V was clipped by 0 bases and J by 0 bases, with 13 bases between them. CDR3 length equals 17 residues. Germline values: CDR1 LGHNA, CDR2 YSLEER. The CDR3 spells CASSQDSTTLSTDTQYF. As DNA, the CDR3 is TGCGCCAGCAGCCAAGATTCTACGACATTAAGCACAGATACGCAGTATTTT.